The present T cell receptor beta chain was sequenced within a study of CD8 T cells in ankylosing spondylitis. Regarding the study as a whole: Disease-linked clones reportedly showed significant enrichment in matched ankylosing spondylitis synovial fluid. Earlier literature documents some of the motif variants in reactive arthritis synovial fluid and blood. A motif in TCR beta, a set of under 10 highly homologous variants, appeared characteristic of ankylosing spondylitis blood.

The CDR3 sequence is 15 residues long. Germline lookup yields CDR1 SGHRS and CDR2 YFSETQ. Trimming left V 0 bases short and J 5 bases short, with 11 bases between. About this clonotype itself: Its antigen remains unidentified.

The TCR beta libraries were generated through quantitative 5'-RACE incorporating molecular barcodes. TCRdb processed the 5' RACE reads anew with MiXCR; each CDR3 protein has one entry. This table holds about 540,000 distinct CDR3 sequences, over 9.5% found once. V is TRBV5-1 and J is TRBJ1-4; perhaps TRBD1 as D (6 bases). Sequenced sample: blood, either unsorted or a sorted T cell fraction (not recorded which). This TCR was sampled from a male donor with ankylosing spondylitis. The CDR3 reads CASSLEGHRNEKLFF. DNA for the CDR3: TGCGCCAGCAGCTTGGAGGGACATCGAAATGAAAAACTGTTTTTT.